This TCR beta chain was sequenced in a study of shared clonotypes between healthy human individuals. Findings and limits, study-wide: What rarefaction showed was incomplete sorted-subset sequencing despite large depth.

Each subset's genomic DNA was shared equally among a number of immunoSEQ plates. Here immunoSEQ multiplex PCR was the method, and the copy in TCRdb shows in-frame clones only, minus some. The sample has hundreds of thousands of clones; about three quarters are singletons. The CDR3 covers 14 residues. Germline lookup yields CDR1 MNHEY and CDR2 SMNVEV (reference sequence). The V end lost 8 bases, the J end lost 2 bases, and 16 bases lay between the germline ends. A word on this clone: Its antigen remains unidentified.

The sample consisted of memory CD4+ T cells sorted from blood. Subset of the sample: CD45RA-negative fraction. The receptor comes from a woman aged 25 to 39 in good health. This sequence joins TRBV27 and TRBJ2-7, with a tentative D call TRBD1 (5 bases). The CDR3 region is CASQKLDSAYEQYF. As DNA, the CDR3 is TGTGCCAGCCAAAAGCTAGACAGCGCCTACGAGCAGTACTTC.